These 22 T cell receptor beta chains were sequenced from one sample in a study of post-analysis software for immune sequencing data. Findings and limits, study-wide: Patients used about 5 TRBV segments, including TRBV5-6, TRBV5-1 and TRBV20-1, more often than controls.

The antigens of these receptors remain unknown. Prepared libraries of TCR beta cDNA carried unique molecular identifiers. From the PCR reads, TCRdb called clonotypes with MiXCR, one entry per CDR3 protein. The table has about half a million distinct CDR3 sequences, around a third seen once. Sequencing input: blood. Receptors originate from a girl between 2 and 17 years old with multiple sclerosis.

This clonotype was observed a handful of times. The chain combines TRBV20-1 with TRBJ1-5; 8 bases match TRBD1. The CDR3 loop spans 17 amino acids. V shed 6 bases, J shed 0 bases, and the junction held 13 bases outside the gene matches. The V gene's germline CDR1 is DFQATT and CDR2 SNEGSKA (reference sequence). For the CDR3, the DNA is TGCAGTGCAGTCCCGACAGGGGCCCGCTTTAGCAATCAGCCCCAGCATTTT. Translated: CSAVPTGARFSNQPQHF.

The rearrangement uses TRBV5-1 and TRBJ2-3; 11 nucleotides line up with TRBD2. Germline V gene data show CDR1 as SGHRS and CDR2 as YFSETQ. The V segment lost 1 base and the J segment 0 bases; nucleotides outside the gene matches: 1. This CDR3 is built from 16 residues. CDR3 DNA sequence: TGCGCCAGCAGCTTGATAGCGGGGGGGAGCACAGATACGCAGTATTTT. Translation: CASSLIAGGSTDTQYF.

The chain links TRBV12-3 or TRBV12-4 to TRBJ1-2; D is uncertain. V was cut by 0 bases and J by 5 bases, with 19 bases left in between. The CDR3 consists of 17 residues. The CDR3, as DNA: TGTGCCAGCAGTTTAGCACAGCTGAGTCCCCCTGTTTATGGCTACACCTTC. As protein: CASSLAQLSPPVYGYTF.

In its sample, this clonotype was seen a few times. The chain links TRBV5-1 to TRBJ1-4, with 8 bases lining up with TRBD1. Germline CDR1 SGHRS, CDR2 YFSETQ. CDR3 length: 15 residues. J was trimmed by 3 bases and V by 3 bases; bases with no gene match: 4. The CDR3 coding sequence is TGCGCCAGCAGCTCGACAGGGGATCCTAATGAAAAACTGTTTTTT. Its protein product is CASSSTGDPNEKLFF.

The chain carries TRBV2 and TRBJ1-1; TRBD1 is a possible D gene (5 bases). The CDR3 has 15 residues. The germline V and J ends were trimmed by 4 bases and 0 bases, with 12 bases remaining between them. Germline lookup yields CDR1 SNHLY and CDR2 FYNNEI. In DNA, the CDR3 is TGTGCCAGCAGTGTGGAAAGGACAATGAACACTGAAGCTTTCTTT. Encoded protein: CASSVERTMNTEAFF.

The chain is built from TRBV5-1 and TRBJ2-1, with 7 positions matching TRBD1. Unmatched junction bases numbered 6, after V lost 0 bases and J lost 0 bases. This CDR3 is built from 17 residues. In germline, CDR1 is SGHRS, CDR2 YFSETQ. CDR3 loop: CASSLEVRDSSYNEQFF. In DNA, the CDR3 is TGCGCCAGCAGCTTGGAGGTTAGGGACAGCTCCTACAATGAGCAGTTCTTC.

V gene TRBV5-5 combines with J gene TRBJ2-3, with TRBD2 matching over 14 bases. The germline V gene encodes CDR1 SGHKS and CDR2 YYEKEE (reference sequence). There are 16 residues in the CDR3. The V and J ends lost 4 bases and 4 bases, in that order; junction bases with no gene match: 5. The CDR3 sequence: CASSVGTSGGSDTQYF. The DNA of the CDR3 is TGTGCCAGCAGCGTGGGGACTAGCGGGGGTTCAGATACGCAGTATTTT.

This clonotype occurred a few times. This chain joins TRBV6-5 and TRBJ2-7; 8 positions match TRBD2. From germline, CDR1 is MNHEY and CDR2 SVGAGI. After removal of 10 bases from V and 7 bases from J, the junction contained 15 bases not matched to a gene. The CDR3 has 14 amino acids. For the CDR3, the DNA is TGTGCCACTACGGACCGGGGGGGAAATGGGGAGCAGTACTTC. Translated, it gives CATTDRGGNGEQYF.

The chain carries TRBV2 and TRBJ1-2; 10 bases line up with TRBD1. CDR3 length: 14 residues. J was trimmed by 6 bases and V by 8 bases; bases with no gene match: 9. Per germline, CDR1 SNHLY and CDR2 FYNNEI. DNA of the CDR3: TGTGCCAGCTTAAGGGACAGGGGAAGTGATGGCTACACCTTC. Encoded protein: CASLRDRGSDGYTF. Together with reference TRBV2 and TRBJ1-2, the CDR3 gives the full variable domain: EPEVTQTPSHQVTQMGQEVILRCVPISNHLYFYWYRQILGQKVEFLVSFYNNEISEKSEIFDDQFSVERPDGSNFTLKIRSTKLEDSAMYFCASLRDRGSDGYTFGSGTRLTVV.

The chain links TRBV12-3 or TRBV12-4 to TRBJ1-2, with a possible D match to TRBD1 (6 bases). The CDR3 has 14 amino acids. Trimming cost V 6 bases and J 3 bases, with 14 bases left between them. The CDR3 sequence is CASRLRDTYYGYTF. In nucleotides, the CDR3 is TGTGCCAGCAGGCTCCGGGACACCTACTATGGCTACACCTTC.

This sequence joins TRBV6-1 and TRBJ1-1, with D possibly matching TRBD1 (6 bases). Trimming took off 6 bases at V and 0 bases at J, with 11 bases between the two ends. CDR3 length equals 14 residues. Germline-derived CDR1 and CDR2 are MNHNS and SASEGT. CDR3: CASRLQGLNTEAFF. DNA of the CDR3: TGTGCCAGCAGATTACAGGGTCTGAACACTGAAGCTTTCTTT.

This clonotype was observed once. The rearrangement links TRBV25-1 to TRBJ1-2; unclear D gene. V was clipped by 7 bases and J by 8 bases, with 17 bases between them. From germline, CDR1 is MGHDK and CDR2 SYGVNS. This CDR3 spans 13 amino acids. CDR3 in DNA: TGTGCCAGCACCACGGACCTTGGAGAAGGCTACACCTTC. Amino acids: CASTTDLGEGYTF.

This clonotype has a handful of counts. This chain links TRBV20-1 with TRBJ1-6, with TRBD1 as a possible D gene (5 bases). The V and J ends lost 5 bases and 10 bases respectively, with 15 bases between them. The CDR3 spans 13 residues. Looked up from germline, CDR1 is DFQATT and CDR2 is SNEGSKA (reference sequence). CDR3 in amino acids: CSAGGTGLSPLHF. CDR3 DNA sequence: TGCAGTGCTGGGGGGACCGGACTGTCACCCCTCCACTTT.

This clonotype was picked up a small number of times. The chain links TRBV14 to TRBJ2-3, with unresolved D. Trimming took off 1 base at V and 0 bases at J, with 11 bases between the two ends. Germline assignment: CDR1 SGHDN and CDR2 FVKESK. The CDR3 extends over 16 amino acids. In nucleotides, the CDR3 is TGTGCCAGCAGCCAAGGCCCGATGGGAAGCACAGATACGCAGTATTTT. It codes for CASSQGPMGSTDTQYF.

The genes are TRBV3-1 and TRBJ2-3, with no clear D. The CDR3 spans 15 residues. V shed 0 bases and J shed 8 bases, with 15 bases lying between them. The germline CDR1 and CDR2 sequences are LGHDT and YNNKEL (reference sequence). The DNA of the CDR3 is TGTGCCAGCAGCCAAGAGAAGGTTGAAGTGGGTACGCAGTATTTT. This translates into CASSQEKVEVGTQYF.

V is TRBV6-5 and J is TRBJ2-1; 10 bases map to TRBD1. V was pared by 6 bases and J by 3 bases, with 5 bases of the junction left unmatched. CDR1 is MNHEY and CDR2 is SVGAGI in the germline V gene. The CDR3 length is 15 residues. The CDR3 is CASRPGTGVYNEQFF. DNA for the CDR3: TGTGCCAGCAGACCCGGGACAGGGGTCTACAATGAGCAGTTCTTC.

This rearrangement joins TRBV6-1 to TRBJ2-7; perhaps TRBD1 as D (6 bases). Germline loops: CDR1 MNHNS, CDR2 SASEGT. The CDR3 length is 14 residues. The V gene lost 3 bases and the J gene lost 5 bases, with 14 bases spanning the gap. DNA for the CDR3: TGTGCCAGCAGTGAGGACAGCCCTAGGGACGAGCAGTACTTC. Encoded protein: CASSEDSPRDEQYF.

The V call is TRBV5-5, the J call TRBJ2-4; a possible D gene is TRBD2 (5 bases). The J call may not be correct, given that the DNA end is closer to TRBJ2-7. CDR1 is SGHKS, CDR2 YYEKEE, per germline (reference sequence). The length of the CDR3 is 12 residues. For the CDR3, the DNA is TGTGCCAGCAGCTTGAGCGGCGCCGAGCAGTACTTC. Amino acid sequence: CASSLSGAEQYF.

The chain couples TRBV15 to TRBJ1-2; maybe TRBD1 (6 bases). V dropped 0 bases and J dropped 4 bases, with 9 bases sitting between them. The length of the CDR3 is 14 residues. CDR1 is LNHNV and CDR2 is YYDKDF in the germline V gene (reference sequence). CDR3 sequence reads: CATSRDTGSYGYTF. The DNA of the CDR3 is TGTGCCACCAGCAGAGATACAGGGTCCTATGGCTACACCTTC. The whole variable domain, remainder taken from reference TRBV15 and TRBJ1-2, is DAMVIQNPRYQVTQFGKPVTLSCSQTLNHNVMYWYQQKSSQAPKLLFHYYDKDFNNEADTPDNFQSRRPNTSFCFLDIRSPGLGDTAMYLCATSRDTGSYGYTFGSGTRLTVV.

This clonotype was observed a handful of times. This chain uses TRBV5-1 with TRBJ2-1; 7 bases are shared with TRBD1. This CDR3 region has 14 residues. Germline V lookup: CDR1 SGHRS, CDR2 YFSETQ. Losses at the gene ends were 0 bases for V and 6 bases for J; bases not matched to a gene: 3. CDR3 coding DNA: TGCGCCAGCAGCTTGGAGGGACAGCCCAATGAGCAGTTCTTC. Its protein is CASSLEGQPNEQFF.

In its sample, this clonotype was seen many times. CDR3 coding DNA: TGTGCCAGCAGCTTGAGACTAGCGGGGTATACGCAGTATTTT. Its protein product is CASSLRLAGYTQYF. The chain is built from TRBV5-6 and TRBJ2-3; TRBD2 aligns across 11 bases. CDR3 length: 14 residues. The V gene end was trimmed by 1 base and the J gene end by 7 bases; junction bases not matched to a gene: 2. Germline loops: CDR1 SGHDT, CDR2 YYEEEE.

The DNA of the CDR3 is TGTGCCAGCAGTTTAAACAGGGGGCTACTAGAGACCCAGTACTTC. The encoded protein is CASSLNRGLLETQYF. This chain joins TRBV27 and TRBJ2-5; 9 bases agree with TRBD1. The length of the CDR3 is 15 residues. The germline CDR1 and CDR2 sequences are MNHEY and SMNVEV (reference sequence). Germline trimming cut 2 bases from V and 4 bases from J; bases unmatched to any gene: 5.